A single sample is the source of the 20 T cell receptor beta chains below, sequenced in a study of blood T cell repertoires in COVID-19. Sequencing was performed with immunoSEQ multiplex PCR; in TCRdb, only in-frame clones are kept and a portion is missing. The sample has hundreds of thousands of clones, roughly 91% seen once. The sample was peripheral blood. Every receptor here comes from a woman aged 45-65 years with COVID-19, enrolled during active disease.

This clone was observed a single time. The chain combines TRBV11-3 with TRBJ2-7; D may be TRBD1 (5 bases). CDR1 and CDR2 (germline): SGHNT, YENEEA. Deletions cut 1 base from V and 3 bases from J, with 7 bases between. The CDR3 has 13 residues. The CDR3 nucleotides are TGTGCCAGCAGCTTAGCAAGGGGCTACGAGCAGTACTTC. Amino acids: CASSLARGYEQYF.

The chain has TRBV18 and TRBJ1-2; 10 bases map to TRBD1. V gave up 0 bases and J gave up 7 bases; unmatched junction bases: 5. CDR1 is KGHSH and CDR2 is LQKENI in the germline V gene. This CDR3 is built from 15 residues. The CDR3 DNA reads TGTGCCAGCTCACCACCGGGACAGGGGACGGGTGGCTACACCTTC. Its protein is CASSPPGQGTGGYTF.

The gene calls are TRBV10-1 and TRBJ2-5; TRBD2 is a possible D gene (5 bases). Germline CDR1 WNHNN, CDR2 SYGVQD (reference sequence). The CDR3 contains 14 residues. The V gene lost 0 bases and the J gene lost 5 bases, with 10 bases spanning the gap. This chain's CDR3 is CASSESREWETQYF. The CDR3 DNA follows: TGCGCCAGCAGTGAGTCGAGGGAGTGGGAGACCCAGTACTTC.

The chain carries TRBV5-1 and TRBJ1-2, with D possibly matching TRBD1 (6 bases). The ends were cut back, 4 bases at V and 8 bases at J, with 9 bases in the middle. CDR1 is SGHRS, CDR2 YFSETQ, per germline. The CDR3 spans 11 residues. CDR3 sequence (DNA): TGCGCCAGCAGCCTGGACAGCGGCTACACCTTC. Encoded protein: CASSLDSGYTF.

This chain connects TRBV24-1 to TRBJ2-3; D might be TRBD2 (6 bases). CDR1 KGHDR and CDR2 SFDVKD come from the germline V gene. The CDR3 length is 14 residues. V shed 4 bases and J shed 8 bases, with 15 bases lying between them. CDR3 loop: CATSESGTYGTQYF. CDR3 bases: TGTGCCACCAGTGAATCCGGGACTTATGGTACGCAGTATTTT.

This sequence joins TRBV6-6 and TRBJ2-1; 9 bases match TRBD1. J was trimmed by 9 bases and V by 5 bases; bases with no gene match: 14. Germline CDR1 and CDR2: MNHNY and SVGAGI (reference sequence). The CDR3 totals 16 residues. Here the CDR3 reads CASSKTRTGEGIEQFF. The DNA for the CDR3 is TGTGCCAGCAGTAAAACCCGGACAGGGGAGGGAATTGAGCAGTTCTTC.

The rearrangement links TRBV9 to TRBJ2-1; 8 bases are a match to TRBD1. The V gene end was trimmed by 4 bases and the J gene end by 0 bases; junction bases not matched to a gene: 6. Germline CDR1 and CDR2: SGDLS and YYNGEE. The CDR3 loop spans 16 amino acids. The chain's CDR3 is CASSQTGASSYNEQFF. The CDR3 coding sequence is TGTGCCAGCAGCCAGACAGGGGCAAGCTCCTACAATGAGCAGTTCTTC.

The rearrangement joins TRBV30 to TRBJ2-1, with TRBD2 matching 9 bases. Germline V lookup: CDR1 GTSNPN, CDR2 SVGIG (reference sequence). The trim removed 4 bases at V and 6 bases at J, leaving 13 bases unmatched. The CDR3 spans 16 residues. As DNA, the CDR3 is TGTGCCTGGACCGGGCTTCTAAGCGGGGGGTCCAATGAGCAGTTCTTC. This codes for CAWTGLLSGGSNEQFF.

The chain is built from TRBV7-9 and TRBJ1-1, with D uncertain. The ends were cut back, 1 base at V and 1 base at J, with 10 bases in the middle. Germline V gene sequence: CDR1 SEHNR, CDR2 FQNEAQ (reference sequence). There are 15 residues in the CDR3. CDR3 sequence (DNA): TGTGCCAGCAGCTTAGAGAGGGCAGCGAACACTGAAGCTTTCTTT. This codes for CASSLERAANTEAFF.

J is TRBJ1-5 and V is TRBV6-6, with D possibly TRBD1 on 5 matching bases. From germline, CDR1 is MNHNY and CDR2 SVGAGI (reference sequence). The CDR3 contains 14 residues. V lost 7 bases and J lost 4, with 14 bases in between. This chain's CDR3 is CASTERGWNQPQHF. CDR3 in DNA: TGTGCCAGCACCGAAAGGGGATGGAATCAGCCCCAGCATTTT.

This clone appeared a few times. The chain carries TRBV11-3 and TRBJ2-5; weak D call: TRBD2 (6 bases). Germline V gene sequence: CDR1 SGHNT, CDR2 YENEEA. V was pared by 3 bases and J by 3 bases, with 17 bases between. The CDR3 contains 16 residues. CDR3: CASSLGGSGGEETQYF. In DNA form, the CDR3 reads TGTGCCAGCAGCTTGGGGGGATCAGGAGGTGAAGAGACCCAGTACTTC.

The chain links TRBV5-4 to TRBJ2-3; D is perhaps TRBD1 (6 bases). The germline V gene has CDR1 SGHNT and CDR2 YYREEE (reference sequence). This CDR3 is 13 amino acids long. Trimming removed 0 bases from V and 11 bases from J, with 13 bases in between. CDR3 nucleotides: TGTGCCAGCAGCTTGGCCGAGGGGGAAAGGCAGTATTTT. Its protein product is CASSLAEGERQYF.

The rearrangement joins TRBV19 to TRBJ1-4; no reliable D call. The CDR3 extends over 16 amino acids. The V and J ends lost 3 bases and 8 bases respectively, with 19 bases between them. The V gene's germline CDR1 is LNHDA and CDR2 SQIVND (reference sequence). CDR3 sequence reads: CASSIPGRGLGEKLFF. In DNA, the CDR3 is TGTGCCAGTAGTATTCCCGGACGGGGTCTCGGGGAAAAACTGTTTTTT.

The chain recombines TRBV5-6 with TRBJ1-4; D gene ambiguous. Germline V gives CDR1 SGHDT, CDR2 YYEEEE. V shed 7 bases and J shed 8 bases, with 6 bases lying between them. This CDR3 region has 10 residues. The CDR3 DNA follows: TGTGCCAGCGGGCGAGAAAAACTGTTTTTT. It specifies CASGREKLFF.

The chain has TRBV6-5 and TRBJ1-1; no clear D gene. The CDR3 contains 15 residues. The V end lost 8 bases, the J end lost 1 base, and 17 bases lay between the germline ends. The germline gives CDR1 MNHEY, CDR2 SVGAGI. The CDR3 bases are TGTGCCAGCTACGCCCCCGGGAGGCAGAACACTGAAGCTTTCTTT. Translating it yields CASYAPGRQNTEAFF.

The chain links TRBV30 to TRBJ2-3, with TRBD1 matching over 8 bases. V lost 4 bases, J lost 4 bases, and 4 bases stayed unmatched. The CDR3 sequence is 13 residues long. Germline V gene sequence: CDR1 GTSNPN, CDR2 SVGIG (reference sequence). The CDR3 DNA reads as TGTGCCTGGAAAGGACAGGGACCAGATACGCAGTATTTT. Translating gives CAWKGQGPDTQYF. Full variable domain (rest looked up from reference TRBV30 and TRBJ2-3): SQTIHQWPATLVQPVGSPLSLECTVEGTSNPNLYWYRQAAGRGLQLLFYSVGIGQISSEVPQNLSASRPQDRQFILSSKKLLLSDSGFYLCAWKGQGPDTQYFGPGTRLTVL.

The gene calls are TRBV30 and TRBJ2-5; D call uncertain. This CDR3 contains 16 residues. V lost 2 bases and J 0 bases, leaving 16 bases between the germline ends. Germline V CDR1 and CDR2: GTSNPN, SVGIG (reference sequence). CDR3 region: CAWSPPYAPDQETQYF. CDR3 nucleotide sequence: TGTGCCTGGAGTCCACCATATGCCCCGGACCAAGAGACCCAGTACTTC.

The rearrangement joins TRBV3-1 (or the pseudogene TRBV3-2) to TRBJ1-2; D may be TRBD1 (6 bases). The CDR3 has 14 amino acids. Per the germline V gene, CDR1 is LGHDT and CDR2 is YNNKEL (reference sequence). Trimming cost V 2 bases and J 7 bases, with 14 bases left between them. CDR3 in DNA: TGTGCCAGCAGCCAACAGCGGGGGGCGGGTGGCTACACCTTC. Encoded protein: CASSQQRGAGGYTF.

V is TRBV5-1 and J is TRBJ2-7; D perhaps matches TRBD1 (5 bases). Germline-derived CDR1 and CDR2 are SGHRS and YFSETQ. Trimming removed 4 bases from V and 2 bases from J, with 13 bases in between. This CDR3 has 14 residues. The CDR3 nucleotides read TGCGCCAGCAGCGAAGATCAGGGTCCCTACGAGCAGTACTTC. Protein: CASSEDQGPYEQYF.

This clone was counted between two and nine times. V is TRBV7-8 and J is TRBJ2-5; D is possibly TRBD1 (6 bases). The CDR3 is 14 amino acids. The V end lost 4 bases, the J end lost 0 bases, and 9 bases lay between the germline ends. Germline V lookup: CDR1 SGHVS, CDR2 FQNEAQ. In DNA, the CDR3 is TGTGCCAGCAGCTACGACAGGAACCAAGAGACCCAGTACTTC. Translation: CASSYDRNQETQYF.